The clone carrying this TCR beta chain was found once. Its antigen is unknown. The sample belongs to a study of T cell responses to AZD1222 COVID-19 vaccine. Using immunoSEQ multiplex PCR, the repertoire was profiled, and TCRdb retains in-frame clones only, with some absent. The table includes over 75,000 clones, 85% to 90% detected once. Broader study findings: There were mostly white British donors and more females than males, and clonal diversity was possibly underestimated. Spike-specific TCR breadth and depth rose after two AZD1222 doses.

Second-dose groups at about 4 or about 12 weeks were pooled. This TCR came from an adult who received the AZD1222 COVID-19 vaccine. Sample: peripheral blood, taken 28 days after the second AZD1222 dose.

CDR3: CASRRPLLHVSNQPQHF. In DNA form, the CDR3 reads TGTGCCAGTAGACGCCCCCTCTTACACGTTAGCAATCAGCCCCAGCATTTT. This chain links TRBV19 with TRBJ1-5; D gene uncertain. Germline CDR1 reads LNHDA; CDR2 reads SQIVND (reference sequence). V lost 6 bases and J lost 0, with 18 bases in between. This CDR3 region has 17 residues. Full variable domain (rest looked up from reference TRBV19 and TRBJ1-5): DGGITQSPKYLFRKEGQNVTLSCEQNLNHDAMYWYRQDPGQGLRLIYYSQIVNDFQKGDIAEGYSVSREKKESFPLTVTSAQKNPTAFYLCASRRPLLHVSNQPQHFGDGTRLSIL.